This record covers a single T cell receptor (beta chain). The entry originates in a study of follicular helper T cells after annual influenza vaccination. Time point: 2015-2016 season, pre-vaccination. Sorted cTfh were non-naive CD4+CXCR5+PD-1+, either ICOS+CD38+ or ICOS-CD38-. CDR1 MNHNS and CDR2 SASEGT come from the germline V gene. There are 17 residues in the CDR3. V was cut by 2 bases and J by 2 bases, with 18 bases left in between. Some clones are missing from TCRdb's copy, which holds only in-frame ones; the method was immunoSEQ multiplex PCR. The sample consists of 12,000 or so clones, 70% to 80% of them appearing once.

This TCR came from an adult who received the influenza vaccine. The gene calls are TRBV6-1 and TRBJ1-1; D uncertain. The sample was CXCR5+ CD38- circulating T follicular helper cells from blood, taken on the day of influenza vaccination. Stated subset: circulating Tfh, non-naive CD4+CXCR5+PD-1+ (ICOS+CD38+ or ICOS-CD38-). The CDR3: CASSEPASRTTNTEAFF. The CDR3 nucleotides read TGTGCCAGCAGTGAACCGGCGTCGAGGACGACCAACACTGAAGCTTTCTTT.